The 3 T cell receptor beta chains given below trace back to one sample, sequenced in a study of sequential checkpoint blockade in melanoma. The treatment here: randomized to nivolumab then ipilimumab (arm A) or the reverse (arm B). The method was immunoSEQ multiplex PCR; TCRdb's version includes in-frame clones alone and lacks a portion of them. Here the sample spans several thousand clones, around 30% being singletons. The sample consisted of tumor tissue (inferred from file names), taken from a patient given nivolumab and ipilimumab in sequence. The receptor source for this set is a human donor with melanoma.

The genes are TRBV4-1 and TRBJ2-7; D ambiguous. The CDR3 spans 13 residues. Germline V gene data show CDR1 as MGHRA and CDR2 as YSYEKL. Trimming cost V 0 bases and J 4 bases, with 7 bases left between them. In DNA form, the CDR3 reads TGCGCCAGCAGCCAAGATAGAACTTACGAGCAGTACTTC. Residues: CASSQDRTYEQYF.

The CDR3 loop reads CASTHRVVQETQYF. CDR3 nucleotides: TGTGCCAGCACCCACAGAGTGGTACAAGAGACCCAGTACTTC. The rearrangement uses TRBV12-5 and TRBJ2-5; D ambiguous. CDR1 and CDR2 from the germline V gene are LGHNT and FRNRAP. The CDR3 is 14 residues long.

This clone appeared a few times. This chain uses TRBV6-8 with TRBJ1-1; possible D gene TRBD1, 6 bases. The germline V gene encodes CDR1 MNHGY and CDR2 SAAAGT. The CDR3 has 15 amino acids. Trimming cost V 0 bases and J 1 base, with 9 bases left between them. For the CDR3, the DNA is TGTGCCAGCAGTTACTCCGACAGGTCGAACACTGAAGCTTTCTTT. The encoded protein is CASSYSDRSNTEAFF.